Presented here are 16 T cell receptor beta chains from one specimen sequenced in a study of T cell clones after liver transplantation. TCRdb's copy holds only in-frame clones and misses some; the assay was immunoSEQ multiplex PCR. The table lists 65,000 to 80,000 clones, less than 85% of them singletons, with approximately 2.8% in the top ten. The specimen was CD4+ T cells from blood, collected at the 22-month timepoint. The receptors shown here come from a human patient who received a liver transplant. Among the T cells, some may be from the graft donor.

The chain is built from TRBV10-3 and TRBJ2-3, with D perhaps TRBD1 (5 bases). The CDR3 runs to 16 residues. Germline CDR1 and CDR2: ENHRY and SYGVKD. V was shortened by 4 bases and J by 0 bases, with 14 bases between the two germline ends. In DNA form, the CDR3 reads TGTGCCATCAGTGCCCCAGGGCCCTTTAGCACAGATACGCAGTATTTT. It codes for CAISAPGPFSTDTQYF.

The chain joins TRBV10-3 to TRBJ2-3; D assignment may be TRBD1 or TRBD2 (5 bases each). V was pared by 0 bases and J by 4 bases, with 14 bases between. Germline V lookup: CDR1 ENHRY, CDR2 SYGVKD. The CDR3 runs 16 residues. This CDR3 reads CAISESMGVVADTQYF. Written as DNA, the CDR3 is TGTGCCATCAGTGAGTCGATGGGGGTTGTGGCAGATACGCAGTATTTT.

The CDR3 nucleotides read TGTGCCAGCAGCTTAGCGGGAGGGCCACCGTCATGGCAGTACTTC. Translated, it gives CASSLAGGPPSWQYF. This rearrangement joins TRBV7-9 to TRBJ2-7; 7 bases agree with TRBD2. V was pared by 0 bases and J by 9 bases, with 11 bases of the junction left unmatched. Germline V gene data show CDR1 as SEHNR and CDR2 as FQNEAQ (reference sequence). This CDR3 contains 15 residues.

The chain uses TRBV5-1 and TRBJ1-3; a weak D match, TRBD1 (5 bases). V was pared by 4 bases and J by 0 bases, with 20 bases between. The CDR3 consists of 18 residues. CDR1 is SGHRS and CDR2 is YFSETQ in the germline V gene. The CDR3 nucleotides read TGCGCCAGCAGCCCTTCACCCCGGGACCTAGTCTCTGGAAACACCATATATTTT. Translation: CASSPSPRDLVSGNTIYF.

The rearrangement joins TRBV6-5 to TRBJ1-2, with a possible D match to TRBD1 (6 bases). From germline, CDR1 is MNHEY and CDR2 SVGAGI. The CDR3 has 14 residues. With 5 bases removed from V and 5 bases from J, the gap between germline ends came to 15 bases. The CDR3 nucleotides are TGTGCCAGCAGTGATAGAGGGGGAGGTTATGGCTACACCTTC. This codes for CASSDRGGGYGYTF.

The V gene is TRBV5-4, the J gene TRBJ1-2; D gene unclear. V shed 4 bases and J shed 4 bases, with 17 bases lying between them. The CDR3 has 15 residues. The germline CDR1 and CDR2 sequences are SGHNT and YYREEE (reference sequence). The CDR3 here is CASSPRGILAYGYTF. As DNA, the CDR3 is TGTGCCAGCAGCCCCCGAGGGATTTTGGCCTATGGCTACACCTTC.

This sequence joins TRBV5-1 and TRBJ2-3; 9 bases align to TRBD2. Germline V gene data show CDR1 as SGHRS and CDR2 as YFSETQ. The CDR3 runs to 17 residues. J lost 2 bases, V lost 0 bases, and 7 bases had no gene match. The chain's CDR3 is CASSLATAGGPTDTQYF. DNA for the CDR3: TGCGCCAGCAGCTTGGCCACTGCGGGGGGGCCCACAGATACGCAGTATTTT.

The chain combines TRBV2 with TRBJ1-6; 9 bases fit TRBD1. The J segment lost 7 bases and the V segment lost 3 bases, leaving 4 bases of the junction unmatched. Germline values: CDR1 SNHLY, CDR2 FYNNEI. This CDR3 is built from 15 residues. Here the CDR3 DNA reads TGTGCCAGCAGTGATGGGACAGGGAGGAATTCACCCCTCCACTTT. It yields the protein CASSDGTGRNSPLHF.

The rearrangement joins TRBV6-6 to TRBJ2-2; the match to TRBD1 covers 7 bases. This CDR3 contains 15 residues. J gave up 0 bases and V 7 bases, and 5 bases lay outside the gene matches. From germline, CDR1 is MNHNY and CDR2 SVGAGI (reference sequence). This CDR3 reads CASTLDRTNTGELFF. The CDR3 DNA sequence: TGTGCCAGCACCCTGGACAGGACGAACACCGGGGAGCTGTTTTTT.

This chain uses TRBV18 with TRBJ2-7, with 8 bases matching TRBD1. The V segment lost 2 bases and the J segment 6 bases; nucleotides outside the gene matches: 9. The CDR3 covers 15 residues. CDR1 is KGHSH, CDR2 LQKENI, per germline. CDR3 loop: CASSPTYRGLGEQYF. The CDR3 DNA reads TGTGCCAGCTCACCAACTTACAGGGGGTTGGGCGAGCAGTACTTC.

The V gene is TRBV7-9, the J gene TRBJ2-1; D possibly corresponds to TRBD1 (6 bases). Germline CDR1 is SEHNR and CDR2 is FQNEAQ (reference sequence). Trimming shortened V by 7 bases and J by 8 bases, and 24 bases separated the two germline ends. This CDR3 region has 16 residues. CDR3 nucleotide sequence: TGTGCCAGCATCCCCACCGGGACAATTCTTGGGGATGAGCAGTTCTTC. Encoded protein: CASIPTGTILGDEQFF.

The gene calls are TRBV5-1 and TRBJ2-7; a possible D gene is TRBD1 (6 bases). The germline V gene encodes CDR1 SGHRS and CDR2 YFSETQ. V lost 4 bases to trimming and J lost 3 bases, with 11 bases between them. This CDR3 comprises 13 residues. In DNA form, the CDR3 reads TGCGCCAGCAGCCTGGGGGACAACTACGAGCAGTACTTC. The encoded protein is CASSLGDNYEQYF.

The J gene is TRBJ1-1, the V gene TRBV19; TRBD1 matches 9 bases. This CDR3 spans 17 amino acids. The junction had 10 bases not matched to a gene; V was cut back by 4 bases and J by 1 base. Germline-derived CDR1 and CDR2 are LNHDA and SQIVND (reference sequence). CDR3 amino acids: CASSTSPGTGQNTEAFF. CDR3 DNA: TGTGCCAGTAGTACGAGCCCCGGGACAGGGCAGAACACTGAAGCTTTCTTT.

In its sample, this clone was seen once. CDR3 nucleotides: TGTGCCAGCAGCTACCTGCCCGGGCCCGCCTACGAGCAGTACTTC. Translation gives CASSYLPGPAYEQYF. This chain uses TRBV5-5 with TRBJ2-7; D gene uncertain. The length of the CDR3 is 15 residues. Germline-derived CDR1 and CDR2 are SGHKS and YYEKEE (reference sequence). V was cut by 3 bases and J by 2 bases, with 15 bases left in between.

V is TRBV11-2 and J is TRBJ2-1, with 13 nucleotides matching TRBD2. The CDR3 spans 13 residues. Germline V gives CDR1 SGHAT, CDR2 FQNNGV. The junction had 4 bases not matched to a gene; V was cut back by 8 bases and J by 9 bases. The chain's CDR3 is CASGLAGVSEQFF. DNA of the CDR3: TGTGCCAGCGGACTAGCGGGGGTTAGTGAGCAGTTCTTC.

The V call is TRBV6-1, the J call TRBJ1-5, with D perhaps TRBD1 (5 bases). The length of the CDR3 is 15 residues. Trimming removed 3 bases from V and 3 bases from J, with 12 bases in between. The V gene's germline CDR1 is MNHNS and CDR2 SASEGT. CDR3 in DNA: TGTGCCAGCAGTGAGGGGGTCCGGGACAATCAGCCCCAGCATTTT. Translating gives CASSEGVRDNQPQHF.